Presented here are 17 T cell receptor beta chains from one specimen sequenced in a study of Ad26.COV2.S vaccination and SARS-CoV-2 variants. Treatment defined: 15 to 20 received Ad26.COV2.S at low or high dose, single or two shots; several received placebo; per-sample allocation not given. Sampling occurred on day 63 after the first vaccine or placebo injection. TCRdb keeps only in-frame clones here, not all; method: immunoSEQ multiplex PCR. The table lists some 330,000 clones, under 90% of them singletons. The sample was peripheral blood, taken in a trial of Ad26.COV2.S vaccine versus placebo. The receptors derive from a person aged 18-60 years who received the Ad26.COV2.S COVID-19 vaccine or a placebo.

The gene calls are TRBV27 and TRBJ2-1; 8 bases map to TRBD2. This CDR3 contains 15 residues. Germline values: CDR1 MNHEY, CDR2 SMNVEV (reference sequence). Trimming cost V 3 bases and J 8 bases; bases outside gene matches: 9. As DNA, the CDR3 is TGTGCCAGCAGTTTGCGGGGACTAGGTAATGATGAGCAGTTCTTC. This encodes CASSLRGLGNDEQFF.

In the case of this clone: Other DNA sequences in the sample encode the same CDR3. The genes are TRBV18 and TRBJ1-1; D possibly corresponds to TRBD1 (5 bases). V lost 2 bases, J lost 2 bases, and 9 bases lay in between. CDR1 is KGHSH, CDR2 LQKENI, per germline. The CDR3 extends over 14 amino acids. The CDR3 DNA reads TGTGCCAGCTCACCAACAGGCCTTAACACTGAAGCTTTCTTT. Translated: CASSPTGLNTEAFF.

The V and J genes are TRBV4-3 and TRBJ1-3; D is uncertain. The V end was cut by 1 base, the J end by 2 bases, with 15 bases between. The CDR3 extends over 17 amino acids. Germline V gene lookup returns CDR1 LGHNA and CDR2 YSLEER. CDR3 coding DNA: TGCGCCAGCAGCCAAGGTGGATCCTGGGGAACTGGAAACACCATATATTTT. Its protein is CASSQGGSWGTGNTIYF.

This rearrangement joins TRBV19 to TRBJ2-1; 8 bases align to TRBD1. Trimming at V came to 5 bases and at J to 7 bases, leaving 16 bases not matched to a gene. This CDR3 region has 17 residues. CDR1 and CDR2 from the germline V gene are LNHDA and SQIVND (reference sequence). The CDR3 nucleotides are TGTGCCAGTAGTCACCCTTACGGACAGGGCGCTCGGAATGAGCAGTTCTTC. It codes for CASSHPYGQGARNEQFF. Based on the CDR3 plus reference TRBV19 and TRBJ2-1, the full variable domain is DGGITQSPKYLFRKEGQNVTLSCEQNLNHDAMYWYRQDPGQGLRLIYYSQIVNDFQKGDIAEGYSVSREKKESFPLTVTSAQKNPTAFYLCASSHPYGQGARNEQFFGPGTRLTVL.

V usage is TRBV6-5 and J usage is TRBJ1-1, with D uncertain. Germline assignment: CDR1 MNHEY and CDR2 SVGAGI. The CDR3 covers 12 residues. The V gene lost 4 bases and the J gene lost 1 base, with 4 bases spanning the gap. CDR3 protein: CASSLRNTEAFF. The CDR3 coding sequence is TGTGCCAGCAGTTTAAGGAACACTGAAGCTTTCTTT.

The chain is built from TRBV7-2 and TRBJ1-5, with no clear D. The CDR3 has 13 amino acids. Germline CDR1 SGHTA, CDR2 FQGNSA. V lost 1 base to trimming and J lost 7 bases, with 8 bases between them. The CDR3 nucleotides read TGTGCCAGCAGCTTAGAAAGGGTGCAGCCCCAGCATTTT. Translated, it gives CASSLERVQPQHF.

The table lists this clone with a count of one. V gene TRBV4-3 combines with J gene TRBJ2-3; D assignment may be TRBD1 or TRBD2 (7 bases each). The CDR3 extends over 14 amino acids. Per germline, CDR1 LGHNA and CDR2 YSLEER. The ends were cut back, 3 bases at V and 11 bases at J, with 18 bases in the middle. The DNA for the CDR3 is TGCGCCAGCAGCCAGGGGGGGACAGTGAGCTTGCAGTATTTT. Translation gives CASSQGGTVSLQYF.

The V call is TRBV6-5, the J call TRBJ2-5; perhaps TRBD2 as D (6 bases). CDR3 length: 13 residues. The germline gives CDR1 MNHEY, CDR2 SVGAGI. V lost 5 bases and J lost 5, with 12 bases in between. The CDR3 DNA sequence: TGTGCCAGCAGTAGGGGACTGGAGGAGACCCAGTACTTC. This gives the protein CASSRGLEETQYF.

The chain couples TRBV28 to TRBJ1-1, with D perhaps TRBD1 (5 bases). Germline lookup yields CDR1 MDHEN and CDR2 SYDVKM. Trimming took off 2 bases at V and 5 bases at J, with 18 bases between the two ends. The CDR3 loop spans 16 amino acids. The CDR3 region has the DNA TGTGCCAGCAGTTTAGGACCCCTACTGCGGGGGACTGAAGCTTTCTTT. Amino acid sequence: CASSLGPLLRGTEAFF.

The J gene is TRBJ2-1, the V gene TRBV6-8, with 8 bases matching TRBD2. This CDR3 region has 19 residues. The V gene's germline CDR1 is MNHGY and CDR2 SAAAGT. J was trimmed by 5 bases and V by 6 bases; bases with no gene match: 21. The CDR3 spells CASRPRFDPGLGPNNEQFF. The CDR3 region has the DNA TGTGCCAGCAGACCCCGTTTTGATCCGGGACTAGGACCTAACAATGAGCAGTTCTTC.

This clone showed up just a few times. The gene calls are TRBV5-8 and TRBJ2-6; D may be TRBD1 (6 bases). Trimming cost V 4 bases and J 0 bases, with 11 bases left between them. This CDR3 spans 16 amino acids. Germline V gives CDR1 SGHTS, CDR2 YDEGEE. CDR3 coding DNA: TGTGCCAGCAGCAAAGGGGGTTACTCTGGGGCCAACGTCCTGACTTTC. This encodes CASSKGGYSGANVLTF.

The chain uses TRBV7-5 and TRBJ2-7; the table's D call of TRBD2 was not tested on the DNA. TRBV7-5 constitutes a pseudogene. This CDR3 has 10 residues. CDR3 DNA: TGTGCCAGAAGCTTACTCGAGCAGTACGTC. Its protein product is CARSLLEQYV.

The chain is built from TRBV2 and TRBJ2-4; D tentatively reads TRBD1 or TRBD2 (6 bases each). The CDR3 consists of 18 residues. Trimming shortened V by 3 bases and J by 1 base, and 19 bases separated the two germline ends. CDR1 SNHLY and CDR2 FYNNEI come from the germline V gene. The CDR3 loop reads CASSDPKPTGRAKNIQYF. The CDR3 nucleotides read TGTGCCAGCAGTGACCCTAAGCCTACAGGGAGGGCCAAAAACATTCAGTACTTC.

The rearrangement joins TRBV5-6 to TRBJ1-3; D not certain. The CDR3 runs 16 residues. CDR1 is SGHDT and CDR2 is YYEEEE in the germline V gene. V dropped 3 bases and J dropped 2 bases, with 15 bases sitting between them. CDR3 DNA sequence: TGTGCCAGCAGCTCCTGGGCACGCGCCCCTGGAAACACCATATATTTT. The encoded protein is CASSSWARAPGNTIYF.

The chain links TRBV6-5 to TRBJ2-3; TRBD2 matches at 9 bases. Per germline, CDR1 MNHEY and CDR2 SVGAGI. The CDR3 is 16 amino acids. The V and J ends lost 0 bases and 4 bases, in that order; junction bases with no gene match: 5. CDR3 coding DNA: TGTGCCAGCAGTTACTCTAGCGGGAGTACGTCAGATACGCAGTATTTT. It codes for CASSYSSGSTSDTQYF.

This chain links TRBV18 with TRBJ1-3; no firm D call. V lost 8 bases and J 0 bases, leaving 8 bases between the germline ends. The CDR3 covers 13 residues. Germline assignment: CDR1 KGHSH and CDR2 LQKENI. CDR3 in amino acids: CASEPGSGNTIYF. The CDR3, as DNA: TGTGCCAGCGAACCTGGCTCTGGAAACACCATATATTTT.

The chain is built from TRBV27 and TRBJ2-1; TRBD2 matches 9 bases. J was trimmed by 0 bases and V by 7 bases; bases with no gene match: 4. The V gene's germline CDR1 is MNHEY and CDR2 SMNVEV (reference sequence). The CDR3 runs 15 residues. CDR3 DNA: TGTGCCAGCACGGTGCGGGGGGGCTCCTACAATGAGCAGTTCTTC. Amino acids: CASTVRGGSYNEQFF.